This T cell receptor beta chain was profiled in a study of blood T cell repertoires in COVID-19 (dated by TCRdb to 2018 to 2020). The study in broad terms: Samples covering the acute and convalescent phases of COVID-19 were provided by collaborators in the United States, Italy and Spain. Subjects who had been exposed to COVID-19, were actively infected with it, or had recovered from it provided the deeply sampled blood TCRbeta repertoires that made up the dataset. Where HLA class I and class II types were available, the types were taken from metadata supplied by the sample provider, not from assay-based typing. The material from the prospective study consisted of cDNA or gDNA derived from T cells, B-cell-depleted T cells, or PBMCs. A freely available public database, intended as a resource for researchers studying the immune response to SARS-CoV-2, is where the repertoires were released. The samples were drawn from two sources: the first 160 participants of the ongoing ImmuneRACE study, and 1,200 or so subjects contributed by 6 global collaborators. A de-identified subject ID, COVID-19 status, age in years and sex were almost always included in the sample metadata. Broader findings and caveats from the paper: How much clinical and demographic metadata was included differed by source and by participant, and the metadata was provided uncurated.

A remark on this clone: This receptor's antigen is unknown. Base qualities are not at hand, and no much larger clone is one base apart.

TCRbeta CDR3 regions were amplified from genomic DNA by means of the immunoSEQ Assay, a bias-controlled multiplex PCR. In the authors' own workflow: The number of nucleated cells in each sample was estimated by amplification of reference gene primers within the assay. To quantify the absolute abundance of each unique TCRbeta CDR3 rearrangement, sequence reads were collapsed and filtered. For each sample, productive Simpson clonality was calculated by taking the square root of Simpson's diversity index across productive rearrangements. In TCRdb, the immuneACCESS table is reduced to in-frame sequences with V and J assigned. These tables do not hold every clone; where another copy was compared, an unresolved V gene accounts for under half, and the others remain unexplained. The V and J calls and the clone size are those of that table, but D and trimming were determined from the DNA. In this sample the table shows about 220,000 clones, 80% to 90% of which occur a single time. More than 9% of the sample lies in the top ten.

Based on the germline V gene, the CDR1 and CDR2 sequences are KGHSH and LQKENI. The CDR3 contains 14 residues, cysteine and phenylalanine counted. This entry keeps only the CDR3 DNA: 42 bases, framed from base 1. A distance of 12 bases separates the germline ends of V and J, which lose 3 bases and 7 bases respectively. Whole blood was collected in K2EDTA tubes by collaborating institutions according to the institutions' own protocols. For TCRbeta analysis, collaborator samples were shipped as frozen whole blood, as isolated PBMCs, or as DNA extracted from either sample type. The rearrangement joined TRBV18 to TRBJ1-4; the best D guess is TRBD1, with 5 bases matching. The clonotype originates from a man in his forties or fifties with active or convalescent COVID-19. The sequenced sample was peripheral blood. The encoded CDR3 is CASSPSQGGEKLFF. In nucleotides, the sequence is TGTGCCAGCTCACCTAGTCAGGGCGGTGAAAAACTGTTTTTT. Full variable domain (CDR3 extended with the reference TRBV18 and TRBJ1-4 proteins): NAGVMQNPRHLVRRRGQEARLRCSPMKGHSHVYWYRQLPEEGLKFMVYLQKENIIDESGMPKERFSAEFPKEGPSILRIQQVVRGDSAAYFCASSPSQGGEKLFFGSGTQLSVL.